This is a list of T cell receptor beta chains from one sample in a study of PD-1 blockade in classical Hodgkin lymphoma. TCRdb's copy holds only in-frame clones and misses some; the assay was immunoSEQ multiplex PCR. The sample consists of about 94,000 clones, roughly nine tenths of them appearing once. Source: peripheral blood mononuclear cells (PBMCs), taken before the second cycle of nivolumab. These receptors were obtained from a human donor with classical Hodgkin lymphoma. Each CDR3 is given with its conserved first and last residue. Fields, in order: V gene, D gene, J gene, clone size, CDR3 protein, CDR3 DNA. D genes are given only for firm matches. Size values are once, few and many counts, or a class for expanded clones, and some rows have none.

TRBV15	NA	TRBJ2-1	once	CATSRGDFYEQFF	TGTGCCACCAGCAGGGGGGATTTCTATGAGCAGTTCTTC
TRBV4-1	TRBD2	TRBJ2-2	NA	CASSQEARTRGGAKTGELFF	TGCGCCAGCAGCCAAGAGGCACGGACTCGCGGGGGGGCCAAGACCGGGGAGCTGTTTTTT
TRBV19	NA	TRBJ1-1	NA	CASSIGRTEAFF	TGTGCCAGTAGTATAGGACGAACTGAAGCTTTCTTT
TRBV4-1	NA	TRBJ2-7	NA	CASSQDLADSYSYEQYF	TGCGCCAGCAGCCAAGATCTGGCGGACAGTTACTCCTACGAGCAGTACTTC
TRBV19	TRBD1	TRBJ1-1	once	CASRGSGGRTEAFF	TGTGCCAGTAGAGGGTCAGGGGGCAGGACTGAAGCTTTCTTT
TRBV5-8	NA	TRBJ1-5	NA	CASSLWLVTEIQPQHF	TGTGCCAGCAGCTTGTGGTTGGTGACAGAAATCCAGCCCCAGCATTTT
TRBV2	TRBD1	TRBJ2-2	NA	CASSNDRDTGELFF	TGTGCCAGCAGCAACGACAGGGACACCGGGGAGCTGTTTTTT
TRBV28	NA	TRBJ2-7	NA	CASSQGHSYEQYF	TGTGCCAGCAGCCAGGGACATTCCTACGAGCAGTACTTC
TRBV25-1	NA	TRBJ2-1	NA	CASSEVMGSEQFF	TGTGCCAGCAGTGAAGTGATGGGGAGCGAGCAGTTCTTC
TRBV5-1	TRBD1	TRBJ1-1	NA	CASSSQGRNTEAFF	TGCGCCAGCAGCTCACAGGGGAGGAACACTGAAGCTTTCTTT
TRBV11-2	NA	TRBJ2-1	NA	CASSLNLAKSSYNEQFF	TGTGCCAGCAGCTTAAATCTAGCGAAGAGCTCCTACAATGAGCAGTTCTTC
TRBV9	NA	TRBJ1-3	NA	CASSVELPHQGSGNTIYF	TGTGCCAGCAGCGTAGAACTCCCCCATCAGGGCTCTGGAAACACCATATATTTT
TRBV5-4	TRBD2	TRBJ2-3	NA	CASSKGLAGPLTDTQYF	TGTGCCAGCAGCAAAGGACTAGCGGGGCCTCTCACAGATACGCAGTATTTT
TRBV10-3	NA	TRBJ1-1	NA	CAISESWENTEAFF	TGTGCCATCAGTGAGTCCTGGGAGAACACTGAAGCTTTCTTT
TRBV15	NA	TRBJ1-3	few	CATSRDRVQELRSGNTIYF	TGTGCCACCAGCAGAGATAGGGTTCAGGAGCTCCGCTCTGGAAACACCATATATTTT
TRBV2	NA	TRBJ2-1	NA	CASSQQGFNEQFF	TGTGCCAGCAGTCAACAGGGCTTCAATGAGCAGTTCTTC
TRBV14	NA	TRBJ2-7	NA	CASSQDPGRTYEQYF	TGTGCCAGCAGCCAAGATCCAGGGCGAACCTACGAGCAGTACTTC
TRBV7-3	NA	TRBJ2-1	once	CASSFGTEPDNEQFF	TGTGCCAGCAGCTTCGGGACTGAGCCTGACAATGAGCAGTTCTTC